This entry features one TCR beta chain sequence. Measured with immunoSEQ multiplex PCR; TCRdb has only the in-frame clones, and not every one. The sample has 150,000 or so clones, 82% seen once. This entry is derived from a study of T cell responses to AZD1222 COVID-19 vaccine. This CDR3 contains 14 residues. The germline gives CDR1 SGHKS, CDR2 YYEKEE (reference sequence). The V end lost 2 bases, the J end lost 3 bases, and 11 bases lay between the germline ends. This rearrangement joins TRBV5-5 to TRBJ2-5; tentative D call: TRBD2 (5 bases). The receptor was isolated from an adult in good health. Material: peripheral blood, obtained on day 0 of MenACWY control vaccination. The CDR3: CASSLMTGKETQYF. The CDR3 coding sequence is TGTGCCAGCAGCTTAATGACGGGAAAAGAGACCCAGTACTTC.